These 17 T cell receptor beta chains came from one sample sequenced in a study of T-cell reconstitution after alpha-beta-depleted transplantation in children. It was with unique molecular identifiers that the TCRbeta library was prepared. From the PCR reads, TCRdb called clonotypes with MiXCR, one entry per CDR3 protein. The sample has more than 500,000 distinct CDR3 sequences, about an eighth seen once. The starting material was PBMCs, mostly from graft donor cells, obtained 180 days after TCRalphabeta/CD19-depleted stem cell transplant. Receptors were obtained from a female patient under 10 years old who had a stem cell transplant for aplastic anemia, so the T cells may come from the graft donor.

This clonotype came up many times. Here the CDR3 reads CASNPTVPRGAGANVLTF. DNA for the CDR3: TGCGCCAGCAATCCTACTGTTCCTAGGGGCGCTGGGGCCAACGTCCTGACTTTC. The V gene is TRBV5-1, the J gene TRBJ2-6; maybe TRBD1 (5 bases). V was shortened by 6 bases and J by 2 bases, with 21 bases between the two germline ends. Germline V gene lookup returns CDR1 SGHRS and CDR2 YFSETQ. The CDR3 length is 18 residues.

In this sample, this clonotype turned up a few times. The rearrangement links TRBV7-9 to TRBJ1-2; D call uncertain. Germline-derived CDR1 and CDR2 are SEHNR and FQNEAQ (reference sequence). Trimming removed 5 bases at V and 7 bases at J, with 11 bases between. This CDR3 is 12 amino acids long. CDR3 amino acids: CASSPEMGGYTF. The CDR3, as DNA: TGTGCCAGCAGCCCCGAAATGGGTGGCTACACCTTC.

The genes are TRBV10-3 and TRBJ2-1, with D perhaps matching TRBD2 (6 bases). The CDR3 sequence is 15 residues long. Between the trimmed V and J ends, which lost 6 bases and 3 bases, there was a span of 15 bases. Germline CDR1 is ENHRY and CDR2 is SYGVKD. The CDR3 DNA is TGTGCCATCAGCGCACTGGCGGGGAGCTACAATGAGCAGTTCTTC. Its protein is CAISALAGSYNEQFF.

This clonotype was picked up a small number of times. The gene calls are TRBV12-3 or TRBV12-4 and TRBJ2-1, with D maybe TRBD2 (6 bases). Trimming removed 1 base at V and 1 base at J, with 20 bases between. The CDR3 totals 19 residues. CDR3 protein: CASSLGRVRYLASYNEQFF. CDR3 coding DNA: TGTGCCAGCAGTTTAGGGAGGGTTAGGTACCTTGCGTCCTACAATGAGCAGTTCTTC.

The chain is built from TRBV15 and TRBJ2-2; possible D gene TRBD1, 5 bases. Per the germline V gene, CDR1 is LNHNV and CDR2 is YYDKDF (reference sequence). Trimming removed 0 bases at V and 1 base at J, with 9 bases between. The CDR3 has 16 residues. In nucleotides, the CDR3 is TGTGCCACCAGCAGAGATTCACAGGAGAACACCGGGGAGCTGTTTTTT. Its protein product is CATSRDSQENTGELFF.

This clonotype was seen only a few times. This rearrangement joins TRBV7-2 to TRBJ1-5; tentative D call: TRBD1 (5 bases). Germline assignment: CDR1 SGHTA and CDR2 FQGNSA. The V and J ends lost 4 bases and 4 bases respectively, with 14 bases between them. The CDR3 is made up of 15 amino acids. CDR3 bases: TGTGCCAGCAGCTCGCAGCTTTGGGGGAATCAGCCCCAGCATTTT. Translation: CASSSQLWGNQPQHF.

This clonotype was recorded a few times. The CDR3 sequence is CASSLNALRDTEAFF. As DNA, the CDR3 is TGTGCCAGCAGCTTAAATGCCCTTCGGGACACTGAAGCTTTCTTT. The chain joins TRBV13 to TRBJ1-1, with D hard to call. The CDR3 contains 15 residues. The germline V gene has CDR1 PRHDT and CDR2 FYEKMQ (reference sequence). V shed 2 bases and J shed 3 bases, with 13 bases lying between them.

This clonotype was seen only once. This sequence joins TRBV11-2 and TRBJ2-7; D is uncertain. The CDR3 consists of 13 residues. Germline V gene data show CDR1 as SGHAT and CDR2 as FQNNGV. Trimming took 1 base from V and 6 from J, leaving 10 bases between them. Here the CDR3 DNA reads TGTGCCAGCAGCTTAGTAACCTGGGGCGAGCAGTACGTC. Translated: CASSLVTWGEQYV.

This clonotype occurred a few times. The chain is built from TRBV29-1 and TRBJ2-7; D possibly corresponds to TRBD1 (5 bases). Trimming pared 5 bases from V and 1 base from J, leaving 9 bases between. Germline V CDR1 and CDR2: SQVTM, ANQGSEA. There are 12 residues in the CDR3. The CDR3, as DNA: TGCAGCGTTATGGGGCAGTCCTACGAGCAGTACTTC. Encoded protein: CSVMGQSYEQYF.

This clonotype came up once. The V call is TRBV29-1, the J call TRBJ1-1, with D perhaps matching TRBD1 (6 bases). Germline CDR1 and CDR2: SQVTM and ANQGSEA. V was cut by 7 bases and J by 4 bases, with 19 bases left in between. CDR3 length: 14 residues. The CDR3 loop reads CSAPVGARGTEAFF. CDR3 in DNA: TGCAGCGCCCCTGTGGGGGCTCGGGGCACTGAAGCTTTCTTT.

The chain combines TRBV10-3 with TRBJ1-2; no firm D call. The V end lost 3 bases, the J end lost 0 bases, and 26 bases lay between the germline ends. Germline V gene data show CDR1 as ENHRY and CDR2 as SYGVKD. The CDR3 runs 20 residues. The CDR3 is CAISEASRVLYPPPNYGYTF. For the CDR3, the DNA is TGTGCCATCAGTGAAGCCAGCCGGGTCCTATACCCACCTCCTAACTATGGCTACACCTTC.

CDR3 sequence: CASSLELAGYSYNEQFF. The CDR3 nucleotides read TGCGCCAGCAGCTTGGAACTAGCGGGATACTCCTACAATGAGCAGTTCTTC. The chain combines TRBV5-1 with TRBJ2-1, with 10 nucleotides matching TRBD2. The CDR3 extends over 17 amino acids. V gave up 0 bases and J gave up 0 bases; unmatched junction bases: 3. The V gene's germline CDR1 is SGHRS and CDR2 YFSETQ.

This clonotype occurred a few times. This chain joins TRBV7-8 and TRBJ1-6; possible D gene TRBD1, 5 bases. The CDR3 consists of 14 residues. The germline gives CDR1 SGHVS, CDR2 FQNEAQ. The V and J ends lost 3 bases and 10 bases respectively, with 13 bases between them. The CDR3 DNA follows: TGTGCCAGCAGCTTGCAGGGTTTGGGCTCACCCCTCCACTTT. It specifies CASSLQGLGSPLHF.

The chain uses TRBV20-1 and TRBJ2-7; TRBD2 agrees at 9 bases. The CDR3 runs to 18 residues. The germline CDR1 and CDR2 sequences are DFQATT and SNEGSKA (reference sequence). The V and J ends lost 2 bases and 0 bases, in that order; junction bases with no gene match: 14. DNA for the CDR3: TGCAGTGCTAGAAGGGTTCGTATGGTTAGCGGGAGCTCCTACGAGCAGTACGTC. Its translation is CSARRVRMVSGSSYEQYV.

This clonotype was counted at least ten times. The chain recombines TRBV20-1 with TRBJ2-1; TRBD2 might be the D (5 bases). The CDR3 contains 15 residues. Germline V gene lookup returns CDR1 DFQATT and CDR2 SNEGSKA (reference sequence). Trimming shortened V by 5 bases and J by 4 bases, and 18 bases separated the two germline ends. This CDR3 reads CSAPRLGRGYNEQFF. The CDR3 DNA is TGCAGTGCTCCCCGGTTAGGACGGGGATACAATGAGCAGTTCTTC.

This sequence joins TRBV6-5 and TRBJ1-5, with no clear D. V was shortened by 4 bases and J by 2 bases, with 12 bases between the two germline ends. Per the germline V gene, CDR1 is MNHEY and CDR2 is SVGAGI. The CDR3 loop spans 15 amino acids. The CDR3 region is CASSSRRGGNQPQHF. DNA of the CDR3: TGTGCCAGCAGTTCGCGACGCGGGGGCAATCAGCCCCAGCATTTT.

This clonotype was seen a few times. This sequence joins TRBV7-6 and TRBJ2-7; 9 nucleotides agree with TRBD1. The germline V gene encodes CDR1 SGHVS and CDR2 FNYEAQ. The CDR3 has 15 residues. Unmatched junction bases numbered 8, after V lost 2 bases and J lost 6 bases. CDR3: CASSLSPGQGSEQYF. The CDR3 DNA reads TGTGCCAGCAGCTTATCCCCGGGACAGGGTTCCGAGCAGTACTTC. The full variable domain, in which reference TRBV7-6 and TRBJ2-7 provide the parts outside the CDR3, is GAGVSQSPRYKVTKRGQDVALRCDPISGHVSLYWYRQALGQGPEFLTYFNYEAQQDKSGLPNDRFSAERPEGSISTLTIQRTEQRDSAMYRCASSLSPGQGSEQYFGPGTRLTVT.